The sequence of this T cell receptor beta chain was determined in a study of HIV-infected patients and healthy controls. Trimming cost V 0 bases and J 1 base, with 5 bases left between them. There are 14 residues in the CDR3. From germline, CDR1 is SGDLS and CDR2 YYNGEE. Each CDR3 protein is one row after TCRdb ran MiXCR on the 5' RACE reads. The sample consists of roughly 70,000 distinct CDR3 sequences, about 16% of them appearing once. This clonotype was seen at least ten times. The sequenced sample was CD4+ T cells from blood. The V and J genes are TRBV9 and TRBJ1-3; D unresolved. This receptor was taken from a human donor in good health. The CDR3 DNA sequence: TGTGCCAGCAGCGTAGGGGAGTCTGGAAACACCATATATTTT. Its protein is CASSVGESGNTIYF.